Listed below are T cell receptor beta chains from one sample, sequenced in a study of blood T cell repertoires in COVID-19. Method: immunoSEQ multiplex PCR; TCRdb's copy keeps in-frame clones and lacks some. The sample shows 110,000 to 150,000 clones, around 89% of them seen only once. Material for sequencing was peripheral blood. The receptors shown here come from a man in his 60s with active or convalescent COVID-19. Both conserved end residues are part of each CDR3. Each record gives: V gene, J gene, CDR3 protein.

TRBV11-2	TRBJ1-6	CASSLEGGGVSPLHF
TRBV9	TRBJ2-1	CASSPGVSYNEQFF
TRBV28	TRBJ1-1	CASLRDRTNTEAFF
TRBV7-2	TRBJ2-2	CASSLNPGNTGELFF
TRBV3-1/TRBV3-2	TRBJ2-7	CASSQTSGRDILYEQYF
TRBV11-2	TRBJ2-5	CASNQVRRRETQYF
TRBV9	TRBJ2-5	CASSPREGGRETQYF
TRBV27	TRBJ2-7	CASSEPVSSYEQYF
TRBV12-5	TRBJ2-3	CASGLGPLEGLDTQYF
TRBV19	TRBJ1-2	CASRTQGDYGYTF
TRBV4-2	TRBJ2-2	CASSPPTGKPGQEVRTGELFF
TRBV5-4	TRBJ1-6	CASSPGQGYSPLHF
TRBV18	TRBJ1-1	CASSIREGPTEAFF
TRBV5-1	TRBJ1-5	CASSPDNYSNQPQHF
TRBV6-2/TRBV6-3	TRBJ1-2	CASSRDGGMGYTF
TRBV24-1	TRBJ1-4	CATSDPGGGKGEKLFF
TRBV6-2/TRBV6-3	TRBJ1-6	CASSYPRGHPLHF
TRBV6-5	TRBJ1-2	CASTFLGGGSYGYTF
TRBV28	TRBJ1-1	CATGGQVNTEAFF
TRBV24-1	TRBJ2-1	CATTRGQHNEQFF
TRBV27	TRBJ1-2	CASSYDRNYGYTF
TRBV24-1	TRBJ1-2	CATSDFNRDGNYGYTF
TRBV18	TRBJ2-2	CASSPGKGLNNRELFF
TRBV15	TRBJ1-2	CATSRRDRGESRAGYTF
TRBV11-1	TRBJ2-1	CASSPQSRRGEQFF
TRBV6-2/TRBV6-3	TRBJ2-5	CASSYLLAGGQYF
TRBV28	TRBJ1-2	CASRVRDILYGYTF
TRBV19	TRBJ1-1	CASSRGQGDDTEAFF
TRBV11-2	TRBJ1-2	CASSPGGGYTF
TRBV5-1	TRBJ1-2	CASSRGGEIYGYTF
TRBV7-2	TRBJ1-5	CASSSQGWQPQHF
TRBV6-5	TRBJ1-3	CASQRGNTIYF
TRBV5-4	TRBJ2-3	CASRQGTSQEREWVDTQYF
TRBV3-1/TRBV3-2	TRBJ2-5	CASSQVAGETQYF
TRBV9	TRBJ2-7	CASSETGTEYEQYF
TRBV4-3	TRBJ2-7	CASSQVGRPGYEQYF
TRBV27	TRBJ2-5	CASRLQGWGQETQYF
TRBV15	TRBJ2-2	CATSRASGGYLTGELFF
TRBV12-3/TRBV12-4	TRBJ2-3	CASNQEADTQYF
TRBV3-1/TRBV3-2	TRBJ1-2	CASSPTGTGDYGYTF
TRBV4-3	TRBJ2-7	CASSRDRGVYEQYF
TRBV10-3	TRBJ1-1	CAISEFFGSGGSEAFF
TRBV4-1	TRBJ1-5	CASAPQGSSNQPQHF
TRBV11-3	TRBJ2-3	CASSLAPSGEPTDTQYF
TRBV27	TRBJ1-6	CASSLSAVYNSPLHF
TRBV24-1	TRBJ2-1	CATSFSGVSSNEQFF
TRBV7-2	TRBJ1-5	CASSLGSVRGGGPQHF
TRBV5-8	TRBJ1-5	CASSLIRDQPQHF
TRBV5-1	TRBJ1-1	CASSPAGGMNTEAFF
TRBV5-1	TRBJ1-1	CASSSGDNLNTEAFF
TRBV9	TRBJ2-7	CASSAADRGGYEQYF
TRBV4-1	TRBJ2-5	CASSQRDSQETQYF
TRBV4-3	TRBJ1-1	CASSQALYREWNTEAFF
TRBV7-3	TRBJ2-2	CASSTTGSGELFF
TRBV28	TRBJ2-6	CASSLTATGANVLTF
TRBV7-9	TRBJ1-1	CASSYTGDTEAFF
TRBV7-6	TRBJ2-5	CASSSQPSVSAGGETQYF
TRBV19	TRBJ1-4	CASSTGGGLYEKLFF
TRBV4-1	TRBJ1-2	CASSQRGGKDGYTF
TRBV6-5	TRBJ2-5	CASSRQGVGQETQYF